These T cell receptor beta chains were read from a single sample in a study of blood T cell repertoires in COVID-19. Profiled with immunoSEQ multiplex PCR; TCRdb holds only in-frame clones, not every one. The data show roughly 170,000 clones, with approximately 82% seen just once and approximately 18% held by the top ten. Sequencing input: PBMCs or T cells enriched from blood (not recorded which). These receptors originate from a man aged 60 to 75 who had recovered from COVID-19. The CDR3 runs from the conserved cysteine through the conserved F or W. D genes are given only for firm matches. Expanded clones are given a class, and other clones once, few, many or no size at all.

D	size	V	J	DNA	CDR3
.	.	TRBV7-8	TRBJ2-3	TGTGCCAGCAGCTTAGTTTGGGGCGCGGATAACTTCCACACAGATACGCAGTATTTT	CASSLVWGADNFHTDTQYF
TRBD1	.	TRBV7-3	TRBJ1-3	TGTGCCAGCAGCACCCAGACAGGGGGTAAGGGAAACACCATATATTTT	CASSTQTGGKGNTIYF
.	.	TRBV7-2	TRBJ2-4	TGTGCCAGCAGCCTAGCCGGGGGGCGCAAAAACATTCAGTACTTC	CASSLAGGRKNIQYF
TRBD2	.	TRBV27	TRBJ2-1	TGTGCCAGCAATCGGCCACCCGGGACTAGCGGTAACAATGAGCAGTTCTTC	CASNRPPGTSGNNEQFF
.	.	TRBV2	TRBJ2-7	TGTGCCAGCATTGTTAGTCAAAACTCCTACGAGCAGTACTTC	CASIVSQNSYEQYF
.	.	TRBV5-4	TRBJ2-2	TGTGCCAGCAGTTTTACAGCGAACACCGGGGAGCTGTTTTTT	CASSFTANTGELFF
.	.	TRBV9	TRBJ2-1	TGTGCCAGCAGCGTAGCCAGGGAACCCCCCCAGTTCTTC	CASSVAREPPQFF
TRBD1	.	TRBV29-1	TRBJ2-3	TGCAGCGTACAACAGCCGGGACAGGGTAGGGATACGCAGTATTTT	CSVQQPGQGRDTQYF
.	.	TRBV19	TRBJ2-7	TGTGCCAGCCTAGCGCCCGTTACCTACGAGCAGTACTTC	CASLAPVTYEQYF
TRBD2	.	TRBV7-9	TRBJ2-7	TGTGCCAGCAGCGCTTCTAGGGAGGGGGAGCAGTACTTC	CASSASREGEQYF
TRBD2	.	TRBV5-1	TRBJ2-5	TGCGCCAGCAGCTCAGCTAGCGGGACTGGGGCGGAGACCCAGTACTTC	CASSSASGTGAETQYF
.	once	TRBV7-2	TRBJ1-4	TGTGCCAGCAGCATAGGCGGTAATGAAAAACTGTTTTTT	CASSIGGNEKLFF
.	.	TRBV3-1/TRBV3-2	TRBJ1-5	TGTGCCAGCAGCCAAGGAATCTCGGTGCAAAATCAGCCCCAGCATTTT	CASSQGISVQNQPQHF
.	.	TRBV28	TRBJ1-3	TGTGCCAGCAGTTTGGTGGCCCTAGGTAGTGGAAACACCATATATTTT	CASSLVALGSGNTIYF
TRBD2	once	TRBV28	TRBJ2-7	TGTGCCAGCAGTCCCCGTAGTAGCGGGAACTCCTACGAGCAGTACTTC	CASSPRSSGNSYEQYF
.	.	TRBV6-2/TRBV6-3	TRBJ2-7	TGTGCCAGCAGTTACGGGCCGGCAGGAACCTACGAGCAGTACTTC	CASSYGPAGTYEQYF
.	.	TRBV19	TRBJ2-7	TGTGCCAGTACCAAAGGGCGGGCCTACGAGCAGTACTTC	CASTKGRAYEQYF
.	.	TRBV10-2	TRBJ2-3	TGCGCCAGCAGTGAGACTGGACATGCTAGCACAGATACGCAGTATTTT	CASSETGHASTDTQYF
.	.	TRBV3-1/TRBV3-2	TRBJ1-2	TGTGCCAGCAGCCCCCACCGACAGGAGACTAACTATGGCTACACCTTC	CASSPHRQETNYGYTF
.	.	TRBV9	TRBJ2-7	TGTGCCAGCAGCCCGGGGGTTCCCTCGGGCGAGCAGTACTTC	CASSPGVPSGEQYF
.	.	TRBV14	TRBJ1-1	TGTGCCAGCAGCCAAGAACTATCAACAGGGACTGAAGCTTTCTTT	CASSQELSTGTEAFF
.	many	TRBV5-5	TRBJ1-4	TGTGCCAGCAGCCCCTTCGAGCCGAGGGTGGGTGAAAAACTGTTTTTT	CASSPFEPRVGEKLFF
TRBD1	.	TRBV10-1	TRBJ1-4	TGCGCCAGCTGCCCGCCAGGGGACAGGGGTGAAAAACTGTTTTTT	CASCPPGDRGEKLFF
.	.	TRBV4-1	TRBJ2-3	TGCGCCAGCAGCCCAGGGGGACTTACTCGGGATACGCAGTATTTT	CASSPGGLTRDTQYF
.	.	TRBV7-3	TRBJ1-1	TGTGCCAGCAGCCCCGGGAGGGTAAGGTCGAACACTGAAGCTTTCTTT	CASSPGRVRSNTEAFF
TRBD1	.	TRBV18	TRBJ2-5	TGTGCCAGCTCACCCGGGACAGGCTGGAAGGGAGAGACCCAGTACTTC	CASSPGTGWKGETQYF
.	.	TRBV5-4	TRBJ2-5	TGTGCCAGCAGCTTGCCAGGTCAAGAGACCCAGTACTTC	CASSLPGQETQYF
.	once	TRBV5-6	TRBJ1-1	TGTGCCAGCAGCTTGGTGACAGGATGGGGCACTGAAGCTTTCTTT	CASSLVTGWGTEAFF
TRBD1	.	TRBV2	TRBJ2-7	TGTGCCAGCGGCTACAGGGGGCAGGGGCAGTACTTC	CASGYRGQGQYF
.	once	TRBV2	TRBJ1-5	TGTGCCAGCAGTGAAGGGGGGCGCAGACTCAATCAGCCCCAGCATTTT	CASSEGGRRLNQPQHF
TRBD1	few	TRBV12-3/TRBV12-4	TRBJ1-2	TGTGCCAGCAGTTTAGCGACAGGGCGCTACACCTTC	CASSLATGRYTF
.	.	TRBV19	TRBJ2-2	TGTGCCAGTAGTTACAGGTCTCCCACCGGGGAGCTGTTTTTT	CASSYRSPTGELFF
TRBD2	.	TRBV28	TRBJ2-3	TGTGCCACCGCGGGGGAGGTTACAGATACGCAGTATTTT	CATAGEVTDTQYF
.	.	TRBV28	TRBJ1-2	TGTGCCAGCAGTGCGACAGGCCTAGGCTACACCTTC	CASSATGLGYTF
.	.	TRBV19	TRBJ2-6	TGTGCCAGTAGTATTCTTACAGATAACCCTGGGGCCAACGTCCTGACTTTC	CASSILTDNPGANVLTF
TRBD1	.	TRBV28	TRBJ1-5	TGTGCCAGCAGTCCCGCAGGGGGTAGGAATCAGCCCCAGCATTTT	CASSPAGGRNQPQHF
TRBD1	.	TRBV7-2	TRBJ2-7	TGTGCCAGCGGGACGGACAGGGGGCACCACGAGCAGTACTTC	CASGTDRGHHEQYF
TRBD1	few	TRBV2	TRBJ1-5	TGTGCCAGCAGCGACCCGGGACAGGGAATAAATCAGCCCCAGCATTTT	CASSDPGQGINQPQHF
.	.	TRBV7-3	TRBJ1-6	TGTGCCAGCAGCTTCCGACCAGGTGAACCCCTCCACTTT	CASSFRPGEPLHF
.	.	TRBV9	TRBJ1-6	TGTGCCAGCAGCGTAGATCTGAGCTATAATTCACCCCTCCACTTT	CASSVDLSYNSPLHF
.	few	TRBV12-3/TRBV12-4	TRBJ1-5	TGTGCCAGCAGTTTATTAAGCAATCAGCCCCAGCATTTT	CASSLLSNQPQHF
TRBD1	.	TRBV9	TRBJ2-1	TGTGCCAGCAGCGTAGCGGGACAGGGGGCGTACAATGAGCAGTTCTTC	CASSVAGQGAYNEQFF
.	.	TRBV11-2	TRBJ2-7	TGTGCCAGCAGCTCTTCGCCAGGGGCCTACGAGCAGTACTTC	CASSSSPGAYEQYF
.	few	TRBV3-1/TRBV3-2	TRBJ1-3	TGTGCCAGCAGCCAAGTTCGGCAGGCCTCTGGAAACACCATATATTTT	CASSQVRQASGNTIYF
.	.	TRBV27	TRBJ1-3	TGTGCCAGCAGTTCAGGGAACTCTGGAAACACCATATATTTT	CASSSGNSGNTIYF
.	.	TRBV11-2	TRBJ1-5	TGTGCCAGCAGCTTAGGGGAGCGGCAGCCCCAGCATTTT	CASSLGERQPQHF
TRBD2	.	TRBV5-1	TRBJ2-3	TGCGCCAGCAGCTTGGGACTAGCGGGTCCCACAGATACGCAGTATTTT	CASSLGLAGPTDTQYF
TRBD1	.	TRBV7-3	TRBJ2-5	TGTGCCAGCAGTTTCTCTGGGACAGGACAAGAGACCCAGTACTTC	CASSFSGTGQETQYF
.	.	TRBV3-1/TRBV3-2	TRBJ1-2	TGTGCCAGCAGCCCGGACAGCTATGGCTACACCTTC	CASSPDSYGYTF
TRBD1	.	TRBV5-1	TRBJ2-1	TGCGCCAGCAGCTTGAAGGGACAGGGCTCCTACAATGAGCAGTTCTTC	CASSLKGQGSYNEQFF
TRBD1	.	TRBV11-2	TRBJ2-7	TGTGCCAGCAGCATCGCCGGGACAGCGAACAACGAGCAGTACTTC	CASSIAGTANNEQYF
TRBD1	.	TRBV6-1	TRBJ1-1	TGTGCCAGCAGTGAGTATACAGGGGGGCAGTTGAGAACTGAAGCTTTCTTT	CASSEYTGGQLRTEAFF
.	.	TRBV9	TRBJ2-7	TGTGCCAGCAGCGTAGGAGGACATACCTCCTACGAGCAGTACTTC	CASSVGGHTSYEQYF
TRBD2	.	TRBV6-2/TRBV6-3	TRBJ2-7	TGTGCCAGCAGTTACCGACTAGCGGAGCAAATGGTTCGCGAGCAGTACTTC	CASSYRLAEQMVREQYF
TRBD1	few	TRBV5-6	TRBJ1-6	TGTGCCAGCAGCTTGGATGGGGGGACAGGTAATTCACCCCTCCACTTT	CASSLDGGTGNSPLHF
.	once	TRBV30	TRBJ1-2	TGTGCCTGGGGGGACAAAACTAACTATGGCTACACCTTC	CAWGDKTNYGYTF
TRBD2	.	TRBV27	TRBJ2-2	TGTGCCAGCAGAAAGCGGGGGGCCAGGGGCGGGGAGCTGTTTTTT	CASRKRGARGGELFF